A selection of T cell receptor beta chains follows, all from one sample in a study of memory CD4+ T cells and cytomegalovirus serostatus. The protocol was immunoSEQ multiplex PCR, while the TCRdb copy is restricted to in-frame clones and leaves out a portion. The sample has some 35,000 clones, less than 80% seen once. The material sequenced was memory CD4+ T cells from blood. These receptors were obtained from an adult in good health and CMV-seropositive. CDR3s include the opening cysteine and the closing phenylalanine or tryptophan. D genes are given only for firm matches. Clone size, where shown, is once, few, many, or a class for clones that have expanded.

D gene	clone size	V gene	J gene	CDR3 DNA	CDR3 protein
NA	NA	TRBV6-5	TRBJ1-1	TGTGCCAGCAGTTACCGGGGACGCACTGAAGCTTTCTTT	CASSYRGRTEAFF
NA	NA	TRBV7-8	TRBJ1-6	TGTGCCAGCAGCGCTGGGAGAGGGAAAGGTTCACCCCTCCACTTT	CASSAGRGKGSPLHF
TRBD2	NA	TRBV6-5	TRBJ2-7	TGTGCCAGCAGCAATAGCGGGAACTCCTACGAGCAGTACTTC	CASSNSGNSYEQYF
NA	NA	TRBV5-1	TRBJ1-3	TGCGCCAGCAGCTTGGCGGGGGTCGGAAACACCATATATTTT	CASSLAGVGNTIYF
NA	NA	TRBV25-1	TRBJ2-3	TGTGCCAGCAGTGAATATTGGGGCAGGGAGGCGGATACGCAGTATTTT	CASSEYWGREADTQYF
NA	NA	TRBV6-5	TRBJ2-5	TGTGCCAGCAGAACAGGGTTAGGGGAGACCCAGTACTTC	CASRTGLGETQYF
NA	NA	TRBV6-6	TRBJ2-7	TGTGCCAGCAGTTCCACCCTACAGGGTTACGAGCAGTACTTC	CASSSTLQGYEQYF
TRBD2	NA	TRBV27	TRBJ2-5	TGTGCCACCCGGACTAGCGGACCACAAGAGACCCAGTACTTC	CATRTSGPQETQYF
NA	NA	TRBV10-3	TRBJ1-2	TGTGCCATCATGGCTCCGGGCACCAACTATGGCTACACCTTC	CAIMAPGTNYGYTF
NA	NA	TRBV4-1	TRBJ1-3	TGCGCCAGCAGCCAATTGGGCCGAGCTGGAAACACCATATATTTT	CASSQLGRAGNTIYF
NA	NA	TRBV28	TRBJ2-7	TGTGCCAGCATTCCAAGCCCCGGGACTGAGACCTACGAGCAGTACTTC	CASIPSPGTETYEQYF
NA	NA	TRBV11-2	TRBJ2-7	TGTGCCAGCAGCTTAGCAGCTGGCGAGCAGTACTTC	CASSLAAGEQYF
TRBD2	NA	TRBV4-1	TRBJ2-2	TGCGCCAGCAGCCAAGATAGTCGGCGGGGGGGCCACGGGGAGCTGTTTTTT	CASSQDSRRGGHGELFF
TRBD1	NA	TRBV28	TRBJ1-2	TGTGCCAGCAGTTTCGCTGGACAGGGGTCCTATGGCTACACCTTC	CASSFAGQGSYGYTF
NA	NA	TRBV21-1	TRBJ2-2	TGTGCCAGCAGCAAGGGACAGGGGAACACCGGGGAGCTGTTTTTT	CASSKGQGNTGELFF
NA	NA	TRBV19	TRBJ1-5	TGTGCCAGTAGTAAACCCGGGACGATGGGCAATCAGCCCCAGCATTTT	CASSKPGTMGNQPQHF
NA	NA	TRBV28	TRBJ2-7	TGTGCCAGCAGTTTACGCGGGAACACCTACGAGCAGTACTTC	CASSLRGNTYEQYF
NA	NA	TRBV2	TRBJ2-1	TGTGCCAGCACCAGGGGTCCTAACAATGAGCAGTTCTTC	CASTRGPNNEQFF
TRBD2	NA	TRBV27	TRBJ2-2	TGTGCCAGCAGCCCCCGTAGGACTAGCGGGATTCCCCCCAACACCGGGGAGCTGTTTTTT	CASSPRRTSGIPPNTGELFF
TRBD1	NA	TRBV6-5	TRBJ2-7	TGTGCCAGCAGTCTGCATTTGACAGGGGAATACGAGCAGTACTTC	CASSLHLTGEYEQYF
TRBD1	NA	TRBV7-8	TRBJ2-7	TGTGCCAGCAGCGCGGGACAGGGCACCTACGAGCAGTACTTC	CASSAGQGTYEQYF
NA	NA	TRBV1	TRBJ1-6	TGCACTGTATCCGGAGACAGTCAACATAATTCACCCCTCCACTTT	CTVSGDSQHNSPLHF
TRBD2	NA	TRBV7-3	TRBJ2-3	TGTGCCAGCAGCCTTCGGACTAGCGCGGATACGCAGTATTTT	CASSLRTSADTQYF
NA	NA	TRBV7-9	TRBJ1-5	TGTGCCAGCAGCTTGTTTCCAGGGGCAGTAGGAAATCAGCCCCAGCATTTT	CASSLFPGAVGNQPQHF
NA	NA	TRBV18	TRBJ1-2	TGTGCCAGCTCACCACAGGGGCGTTCTAACTATGGCTACACCTTC	CASSPQGRSNYGYTF
NA	NA	TRBV11-2	TRBJ2-2	TGTGCCAGCAGCACTATCGGACAGAGTCTCGGGGAGCTGTTTTTT	CASSTIGQSLGELFF
NA	NA	TRBV18	TRBJ2-7	TGTGCCAGCTCCTCCCCCCAGGACTCCTACGAGCAGTACTTC	CASSSPQDSYEQYF
NA	NA	TRBV25-1	TRBJ1-1	TGTGCCAGCAGTGAATACAGGAACACTGAAGCTTTCTTT	CASSEYRNTEAFF
TRBD2	NA	TRBV29-1	TRBJ2-1	TGCAGCGTCGAGCGCGGGAGCTCCTACAATGAGCAGTTCTTC	CSVERGSSYNEQFF
TRBD1	NA	TRBV7-6	TRBJ1-2	TGTGCCAGCAGCTCCGCCGGGACAGGGGGGACGGGCTACACCTTC	CASSSAGTGGTGYTF
NA	NA	TRBV15	TRBJ1-1	TGTGCCACCAGCAGAGATTCCGTGAAGAACACTGAAGCTTTCTTT	CATSRDSVKNTEAFF
NA	NA	TRBV29-1	TRBJ2-3	TGCAGCGTTGAAGCCCGGACCGCGACAGATACGCAGTATTTT	CSVEARTATDTQYF
NA	NA	TRBV19	TRBJ2-7	TGTGCCAGTAAACCAGCGGGCACCTACGAGCAGTACTTC	CASKPAGTYEQYF
TRBD1	few	TRBV11-1	TRBJ2-2	TGTGCCAGCAGCCCGGACAGGGGGGAGGTGTTTTTT	CASSPDRGEVFF
TRBD1	few	TRBV7-7	TRBJ2-5	TGTGCTAGCAGCTTAGGACAGGGGACCCAGTACTTC	CASSLGQGTQYF
NA	NA	TRBV6-1	TRBJ1-1	TGTGCCAGTCTAAGGATAGGGTACACTGAAGCTTTCTTT	CASLRIGYTEAFF
NA	NA	TRBV7-8	TRBJ1-5	TGTGCCAGCAGCCCCGAGCTTAGCAATCAGCCCCAGCATTTT	CASSPELSNQPQHF
NA	NA	TRBV9	TRBJ1-3	TGTGCCAGCAGCCCAAATACAGGGCTTTCTGGAAACACCATATATTTT	CASSPNTGLSGNTIYF
TRBD1	NA	TRBV6-5	TRBJ2-7	TGTGCCAGCAGTTACTCGACAGGGGGAGTCCACGAGCAGTACTTC	CASSYSTGGVHEQYF
TRBD2	NA	TRBV18	TRBJ2-1	TGTGCCAGCTCACGAGGACTAGCGGCCTACAATGAGCAGTTCTTC	CASSRGLAAYNEQFF
NA	NA	TRBV4-2	TRBJ1-5	TGTGCCAGCAGCCAAGTTGGGGGTCGTTTGCAGCCCCAGCATTTT	CASSQVGGRLQPQHF
NA	NA	TRBV2	TRBJ2-2	TGTGCCAGCAGGGCCGGGGACACCGGGGAGCTGTTTTTT	CASRAGDTGELFF